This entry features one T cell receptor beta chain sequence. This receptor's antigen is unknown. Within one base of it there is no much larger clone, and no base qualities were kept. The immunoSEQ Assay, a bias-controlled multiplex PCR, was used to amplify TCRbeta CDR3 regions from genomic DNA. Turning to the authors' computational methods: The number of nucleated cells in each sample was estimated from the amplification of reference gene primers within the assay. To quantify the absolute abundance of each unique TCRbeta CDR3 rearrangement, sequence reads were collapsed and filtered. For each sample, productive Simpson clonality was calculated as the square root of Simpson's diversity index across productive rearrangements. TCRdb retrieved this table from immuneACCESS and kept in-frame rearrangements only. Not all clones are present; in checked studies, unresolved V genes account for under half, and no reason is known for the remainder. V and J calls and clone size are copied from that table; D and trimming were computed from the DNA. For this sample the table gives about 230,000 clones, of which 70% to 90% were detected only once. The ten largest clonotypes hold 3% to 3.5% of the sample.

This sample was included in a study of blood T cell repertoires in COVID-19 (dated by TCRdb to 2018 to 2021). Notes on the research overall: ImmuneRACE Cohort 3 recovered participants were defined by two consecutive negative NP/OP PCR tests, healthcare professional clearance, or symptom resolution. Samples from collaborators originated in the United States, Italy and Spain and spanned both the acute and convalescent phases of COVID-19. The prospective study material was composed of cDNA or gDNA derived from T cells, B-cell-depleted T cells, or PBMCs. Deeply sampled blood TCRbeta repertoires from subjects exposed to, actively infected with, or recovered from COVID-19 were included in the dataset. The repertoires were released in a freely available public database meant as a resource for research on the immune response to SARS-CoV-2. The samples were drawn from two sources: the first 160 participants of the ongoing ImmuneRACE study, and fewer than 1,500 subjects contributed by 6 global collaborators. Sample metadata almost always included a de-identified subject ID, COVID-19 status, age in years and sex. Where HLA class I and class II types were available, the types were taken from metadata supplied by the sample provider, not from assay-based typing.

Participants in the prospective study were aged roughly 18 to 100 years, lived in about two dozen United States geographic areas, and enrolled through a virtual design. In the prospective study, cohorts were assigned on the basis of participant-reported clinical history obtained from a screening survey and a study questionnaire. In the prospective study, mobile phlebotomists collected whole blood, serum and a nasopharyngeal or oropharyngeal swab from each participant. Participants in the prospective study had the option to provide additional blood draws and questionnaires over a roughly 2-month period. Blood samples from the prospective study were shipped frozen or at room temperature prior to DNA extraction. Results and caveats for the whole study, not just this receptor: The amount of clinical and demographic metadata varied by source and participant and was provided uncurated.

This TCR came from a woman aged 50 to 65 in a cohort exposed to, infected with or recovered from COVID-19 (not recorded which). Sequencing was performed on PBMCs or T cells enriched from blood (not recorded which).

The CDR3 sequence is CASSLEGGRVAFF. The DNA sequence is given as TGTGCCAGCAGCTTAGAGGGCGGCAGGGTGGCTTTCTTT. This chain joins TRBV7-2 to TRBJ1-1; the D gene is possibly TRBD1, with 5 bases matching. Between the V and J ends, shortened by 1 base and 11 bases respectively, the junction contains 14 bases. The CDR3 numbers 13 residues from cysteine through phenylalanine. The sequence is cut down to CDR3 DNA, 39 bases in frame from base 1. Reading the germline V gene gives CDR1 SGHTA and CDR2 FQGNSA.